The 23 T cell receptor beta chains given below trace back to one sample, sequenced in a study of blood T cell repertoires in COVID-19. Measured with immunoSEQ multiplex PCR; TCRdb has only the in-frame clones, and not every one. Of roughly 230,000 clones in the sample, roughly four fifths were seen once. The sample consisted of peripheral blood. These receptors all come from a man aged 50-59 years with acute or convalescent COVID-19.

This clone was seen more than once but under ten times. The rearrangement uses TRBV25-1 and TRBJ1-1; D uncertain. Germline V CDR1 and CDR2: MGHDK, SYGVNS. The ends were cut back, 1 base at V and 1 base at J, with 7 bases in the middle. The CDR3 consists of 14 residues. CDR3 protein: CASSESGWNTEAFF. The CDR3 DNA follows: TGTGCCAGCAGTGAATCGGGATGGAACACTGAAGCTTTCTTT.

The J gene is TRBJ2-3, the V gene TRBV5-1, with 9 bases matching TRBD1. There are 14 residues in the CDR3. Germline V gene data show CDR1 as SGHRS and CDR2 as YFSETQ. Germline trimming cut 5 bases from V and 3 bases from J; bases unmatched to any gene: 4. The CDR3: CASSSGTGTDTQYF. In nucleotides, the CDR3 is TGCGCCAGCAGTTCCGGGACAGGGACAGATACGCAGTATTTT. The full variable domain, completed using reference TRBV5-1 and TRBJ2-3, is KAGVTQTPRYLIKTRGQQVTLSCSPISGHRSVSWYQQTPGQGLQFLFEYFSETQRNKGNFPGRFSGRQFSNSRSEMNVSTLELGDSALYLCASSSGTGTDTQYFGPGTRLTVL.

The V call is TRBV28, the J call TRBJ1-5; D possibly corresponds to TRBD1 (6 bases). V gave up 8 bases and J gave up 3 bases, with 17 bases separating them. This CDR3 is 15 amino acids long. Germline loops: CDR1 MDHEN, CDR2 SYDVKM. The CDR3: CASPPLGGHNQPQHF. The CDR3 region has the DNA TGTGCCAGCCCTCCTCTAGGGGGTCACAATCAGCCCCAGCATTTT.

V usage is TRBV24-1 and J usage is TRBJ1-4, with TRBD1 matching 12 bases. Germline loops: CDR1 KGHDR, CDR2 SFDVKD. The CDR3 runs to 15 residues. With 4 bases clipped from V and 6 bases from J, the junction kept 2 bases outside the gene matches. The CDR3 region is CATSDGTGGYEKLFF. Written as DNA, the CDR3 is TGTGCCACCAGTGACGGGACAGGGGGCTATGAAAAACTGTTTTTT.

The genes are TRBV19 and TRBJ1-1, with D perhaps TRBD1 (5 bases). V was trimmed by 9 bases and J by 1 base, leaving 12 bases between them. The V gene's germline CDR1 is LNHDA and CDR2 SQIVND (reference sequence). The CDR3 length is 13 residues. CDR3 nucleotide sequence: TGTGCCAGCCGAGAACAGGAGAACACTGAAGCTTTCTTT. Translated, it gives CASREQENTEAFF. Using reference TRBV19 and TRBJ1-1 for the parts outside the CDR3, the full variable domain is DGGITQSPKYLFRKEGQNVTLSCEQNLNHDAMYWYRQDPGQGLRLIYYSQIVNDFQKGDIAEGYSVSREKKESFPLTVTSAQKNPTAFYLCASREQENTEAFFGQGTRLTVV.

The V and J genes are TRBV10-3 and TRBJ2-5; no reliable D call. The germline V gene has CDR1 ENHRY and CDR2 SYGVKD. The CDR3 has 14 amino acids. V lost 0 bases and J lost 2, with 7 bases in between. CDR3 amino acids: CAISESKEQETQYF. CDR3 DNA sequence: TGTGCCATCAGTGAGTCTAAGGAGCAAGAGACCCAGTACTTC.

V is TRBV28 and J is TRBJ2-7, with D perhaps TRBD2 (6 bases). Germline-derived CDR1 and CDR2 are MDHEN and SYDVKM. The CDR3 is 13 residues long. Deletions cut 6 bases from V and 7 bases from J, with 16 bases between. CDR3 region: CASSRSGTGEQYF. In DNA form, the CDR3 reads TGTGCCAGCAGCCGTAGCGGTACGGGGGAGCAGTACTTC.

The CDR3 loop reads CATSDLKRGGPEAGELFF. CDR3 sequence (DNA): TGTGCCACCAGTGATTTGAAACGGGGAGGCCCCGAGGCCGGGGAGCTGTTTTTT. The chain recombines TRBV24-1 with TRBJ2-2; D is possibly TRBD2 (6 bases). V was pared by 0 bases and J by 6 bases, with 19 bases between. Germline values: CDR1 KGHDR, CDR2 SFDVKD. The CDR3 has 18 residues.

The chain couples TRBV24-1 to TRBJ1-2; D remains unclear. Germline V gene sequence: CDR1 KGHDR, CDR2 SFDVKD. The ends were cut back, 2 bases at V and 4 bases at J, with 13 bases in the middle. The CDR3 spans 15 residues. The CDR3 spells CATSDSVSGAYGYTF. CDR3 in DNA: TGTGCCACCAGTGATTCAGTCAGCGGCGCCTATGGCTACACCTTC.

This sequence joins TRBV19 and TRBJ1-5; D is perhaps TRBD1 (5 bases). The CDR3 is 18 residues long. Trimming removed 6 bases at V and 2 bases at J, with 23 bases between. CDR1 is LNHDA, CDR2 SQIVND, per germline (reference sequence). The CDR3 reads CASRRFPEGARGNQPQHF. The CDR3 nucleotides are TGTGCCAGTAGACGCTTCCCCGAAGGGGCAAGAGGCAATCAGCCCCAGCATTTT.

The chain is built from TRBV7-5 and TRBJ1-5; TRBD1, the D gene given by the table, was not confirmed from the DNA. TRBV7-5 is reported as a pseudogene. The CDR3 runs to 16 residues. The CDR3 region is CARSPTLRQHNQPQHF. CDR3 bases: TGTGCCAGAAGCCCCACCCTGAGACAGCACAATCAGCCCCAGCATTTT.

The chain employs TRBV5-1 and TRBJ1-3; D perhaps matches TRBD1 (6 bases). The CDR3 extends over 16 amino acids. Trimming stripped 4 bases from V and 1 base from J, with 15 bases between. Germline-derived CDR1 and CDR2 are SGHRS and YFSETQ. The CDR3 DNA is TGCGCCAGCAGCCTGGCGGACAGTGGATCTGGAAACACCATATATTTT. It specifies CASSLADSGSGNTIYF.

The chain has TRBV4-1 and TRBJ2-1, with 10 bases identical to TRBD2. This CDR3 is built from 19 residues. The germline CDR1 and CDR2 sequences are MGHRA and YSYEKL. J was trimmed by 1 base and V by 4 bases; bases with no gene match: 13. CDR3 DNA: TGCGCCAGCAGCCCGCCGGGACTAGCGTTCATCCGATCCTACAATGAGCAGTTCTTC. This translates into CASSPPGLAFIRSYNEQFF.

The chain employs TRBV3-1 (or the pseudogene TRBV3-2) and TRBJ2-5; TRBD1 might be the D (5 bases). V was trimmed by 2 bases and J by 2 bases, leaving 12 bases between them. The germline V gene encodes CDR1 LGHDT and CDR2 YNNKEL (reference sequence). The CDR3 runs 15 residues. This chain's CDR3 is CASSQYQGGQETQYF. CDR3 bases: TGTGCCAGCAGCCAATACCAGGGTGGGCAAGAGACCCAGTACTTC.

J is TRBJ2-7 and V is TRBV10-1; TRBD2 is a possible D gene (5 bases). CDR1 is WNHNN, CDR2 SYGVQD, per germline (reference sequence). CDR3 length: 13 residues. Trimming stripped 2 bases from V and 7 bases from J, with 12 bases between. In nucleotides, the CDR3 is TGCGCCAGCAGTGAGCCGATGACGGGGGAGCAGTACTTC. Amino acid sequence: CASSEPMTGEQYF.

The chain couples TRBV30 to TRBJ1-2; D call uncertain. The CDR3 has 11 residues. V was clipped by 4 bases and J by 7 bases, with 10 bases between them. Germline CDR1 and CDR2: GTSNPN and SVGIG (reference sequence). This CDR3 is CAWTEGGGYTF. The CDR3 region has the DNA TGTGCCTGGACCGAAGGAGGTGGCTACACCTTC. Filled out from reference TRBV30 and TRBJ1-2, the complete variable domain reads SQTIHQWPATLVQPVGSPLSLECTVEGTSNPNLYWYRQAAGRGLQLLFYSVGIGQISSEVPQNLSASRPQDRQFILSSKKLLLSDSGFYLCAWTEGGGYTFGSGTRLTVV.

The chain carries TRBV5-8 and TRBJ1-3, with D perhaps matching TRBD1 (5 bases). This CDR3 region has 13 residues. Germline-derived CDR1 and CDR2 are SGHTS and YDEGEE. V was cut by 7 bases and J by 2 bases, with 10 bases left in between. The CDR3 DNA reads TGTGCCAGCTTCATAGGGGCTGGAAACACCATATATTTT. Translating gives CASFIGAGNTIYF.

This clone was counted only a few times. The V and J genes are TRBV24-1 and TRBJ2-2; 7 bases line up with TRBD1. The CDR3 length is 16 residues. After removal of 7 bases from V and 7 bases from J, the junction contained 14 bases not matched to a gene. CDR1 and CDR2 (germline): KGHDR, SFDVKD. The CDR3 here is CATRAGTAKTIGELFF. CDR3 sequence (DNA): TGTGCCACCAGGGCCGGGACAGCCAAGACCATCGGGGAGCTGTTTTTT.

The chain's CDR3 is CASSTSTSGRFNEQFF. DNA of the CDR3: TGTGCCAGCAGTACCTCGACTAGCGGGAGGTTCAATGAGCAGTTCTTC. J is TRBJ2-1 and V is TRBV28, with 13 bases that match TRBD2. Per germline, CDR1 MDHEN and CDR2 SYDVKM. V shed 5 bases, J shed 6 bases, and the junction held 7 bases outside the gene matches. The CDR3 loop spans 16 amino acids.

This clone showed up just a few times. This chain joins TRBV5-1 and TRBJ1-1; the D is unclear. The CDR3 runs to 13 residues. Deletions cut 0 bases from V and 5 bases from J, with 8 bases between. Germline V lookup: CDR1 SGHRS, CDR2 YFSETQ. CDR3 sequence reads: CASSLGQATEAFF. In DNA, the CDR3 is TGCGCCAGCAGCTTGGGGCAGGCAACTGAAGCTTTCTTT.

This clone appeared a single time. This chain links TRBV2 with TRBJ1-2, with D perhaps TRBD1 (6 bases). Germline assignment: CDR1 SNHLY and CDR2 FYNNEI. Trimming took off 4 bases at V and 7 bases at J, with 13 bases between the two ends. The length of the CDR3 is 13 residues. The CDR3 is CASSGEQGLGYTF. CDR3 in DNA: TGTGCCAGCAGTGGGGAACAGGGTCTTGGCTACACCTTC.

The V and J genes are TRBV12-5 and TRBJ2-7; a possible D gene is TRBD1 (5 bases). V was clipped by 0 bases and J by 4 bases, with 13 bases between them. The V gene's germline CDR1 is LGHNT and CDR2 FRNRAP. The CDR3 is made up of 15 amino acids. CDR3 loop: CASGLVQTGFYEQYF. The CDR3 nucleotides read TGTGCTAGTGGTTTGGTCCAAACAGGTTTTTACGAGCAGTACTTC.

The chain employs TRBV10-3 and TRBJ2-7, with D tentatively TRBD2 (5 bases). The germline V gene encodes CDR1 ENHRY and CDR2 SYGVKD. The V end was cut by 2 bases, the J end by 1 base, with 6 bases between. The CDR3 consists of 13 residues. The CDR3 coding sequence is TGTGCCATCAGTGAGGGGGAGTCCTACGAGCAGTACTTC. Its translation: CAISEGESYEQYF.